Listed below are T cell receptor beta chains from one sample, sequenced in a study of CD8+ T cells in alopecia areata. Data came from immunoSEQ multiplex PCR; TCRdb stores just in-frame clones and leaves some out. The table includes tens of thousands of clones, around 45% detected once. The sample in question was CD8+ T cells sorted from blood, obtained around week 37, from a patient treated with tofacitinib. The source is a human donor with alopecia areata. The CDR3 runs from the conserved cysteine through the conserved F or W. D genes are given only for firm matches. Part of the rows lack a size; the others show once, few, many or a class for expanded clones.

cdr3_length: 12
d_call: NA
v_call: TRBV30
clone_size: once
j_call: TRBJ2-7
cdr3_aa: CAWSPNSYEQYF
cdr3_nt: TGTGCCTGGAGTCCCAACTCCTACGAGCAGTACTTC

cdr3_length: 13
d_call: TRBD2
v_call: TRBV28
clone_size: once
j_call: TRBJ2-7
cdr3_aa: CASRTTSGYEQYF
cdr3_nt: TGTGCCAGCAGAACGACTAGCGGATACGAGCAGTACTTC

cdr3_length: 11
d_call: NA
v_call: TRBV2
clone_size: few
j_call: TRBJ2-7
cdr3_aa: CASSPPPEQYF
cdr3_nt: TGTGCCAGCAGTCCCCCCCCCGAGCAGTACTTC

cdr3_length: 15
d_call: NA
v_call: TRBV11-2
clone_size: few
j_call: TRBJ2-1
cdr3_aa: CASSLDIFSYNEQFF
cdr3_nt: TGTGCCAGCAGCTTAGACATTTTCTCCTACAATGAGCAGTTCTTC

cdr3_length: 15
d_call: TRBD1
v_call: TRBV5-1
clone_size: NA
j_call: TRBJ1-5
cdr3_aa: CASSMQGASNQPQHF
cdr3_nt: TGCGCCAGCAGCATGCAGGGGGCAAGCAATCAGCCCCAGCATTTT

cdr3_length: 15
d_call: NA
v_call: TRBV7-3
clone_size: NA
j_call: TRBJ2-3
cdr3_aa: CASSLTGWGTDTQYF
cdr3_nt: TGTGCCAGCAGCTTGACGGGATGGGGCACAGATACGCAGTATTTT

cdr3_length: 12
d_call: NA
v_call: TRBV30
clone_size: NA
j_call: TRBJ1-1
cdr3_aa: CAWKGWVTEAFF
cdr3_nt: TGTGCCTGGAAGGGTTGGGTCACTGAAGCTTTCTTT

cdr3_length: 15
d_call: NA
v_call: TRBV4-1
clone_size: NA
j_call: TRBJ1-3
cdr3_aa: CASSPSGGLGNTIYF
cdr3_nt: TGCGCCAGCAGTCCTTCCGGAGGACTCGGAAACACCATATATTTT

cdr3_length: 13
d_call: NA
v_call: TRBV30
clone_size: NA
j_call: TRBJ2-7
cdr3_aa: CAWSGRGTDEQYF
cdr3_nt: TGTGCCTGGAGCGGTCGAGGGACGGACGAGCAGTACTTC

cdr3_length: 13
d_call: NA
v_call: TRBV28
clone_size: few
j_call: TRBJ2-7
cdr3_aa: CASSFRSLFEVYF
cdr3_nt: TGTGCCAGCAGTTTTCGGTCCCTGTTCGAGGTGTACTTC

cdr3_length: 15
d_call: TRBD1
v_call: TRBV29-1
clone_size: NA
j_call: TRBJ2-1
cdr3_aa: CSAGWDSSSADEQFF
cdr3_nt: TGCAGCGCCGGCTGGGACAGTTCCTCCGCGGATGAGCAGTTCTTC

cdr3_length: 12
d_call: NA
v_call: TRBV7-9
clone_size: NA
j_call: TRBJ2-7
cdr3_aa: CASSPPYYEQYF
cdr3_nt: TGTGCCAGCAGCCCGCCGTACTACGAGCAGTACTTC

cdr3_length: 14
d_call: NA
v_call: TRBV27
clone_size: NA
j_call: TRBJ2-1
cdr3_aa: CASRMAPASNEQFF
cdr3_nt: TGTGCCAGCAGGATGGCCCCGGCTTCTAATGAGCAGTTCTTC

cdr3_length: 14
d_call: NA
v_call: TRBV7-9
clone_size: NA
j_call: TRBJ1-1
cdr3_aa: CASSLGGGQVEAFF
cdr3_nt: TGTGCCAGCAGCTTAGGTGGGGGGCAGGTTGAAGCTTTCTTT

cdr3_length: 14
d_call: NA
v_call: TRBV29-1
clone_size: few
j_call: TRBJ1-5
cdr3_aa: CSVTLPGSNQPQHF
cdr3_nt: TGCAGCGTTACACTACCTGGGTCCAATCAGCCCCAGCATTTT

cdr3_length: 12
d_call: TRBD1
v_call: TRBV30
clone_size: NA
j_call: TRBJ1-5
cdr3_aa: CAGQVSNQPQHF
cdr3_nt: TGTGCCGGACAGGTTAGCAATCAGCCCCAGCATTTT

cdr3_length: 15
d_call: NA
v_call: TRBV9
clone_size: few
j_call: TRBJ2-7
cdr3_aa: CASSVGWGPSYEQYF
cdr3_nt: TGTGCCAGCAGCGTAGGGTGGGGCCCGTCCTACGAGCAGTACTTC

cdr3_length: 13
d_call: NA
v_call: TRBV29-1
clone_size: NA
j_call: TRBJ2-7
cdr3_aa: CSATGTESYEQYF
cdr3_nt: TGCAGCGCAACCGGGACGGAGTCCTACGAGCAGTACTTC

cdr3_length: 15
d_call: TRBD1
v_call: TRBV29-1
clone_size: few
j_call: TRBJ2-1
cdr3_aa: CSVVGRTGERNEQFF
cdr3_nt: TGCAGCGTTGTTGGCAGGACAGGGGAGAGGAATGAGCAGTTCTTC

cdr3_length: 14
d_call: TRBD2
v_call: TRBV7-3
clone_size: NA
j_call: TRBJ2-2
cdr3_aa: CASSELANPGELFF
cdr3_nt: TGTGCCAGCAGCGAACTAGCGAATCCCGGGGAGCTGTTTTTT

cdr3_length: 13
d_call: TRBD1
v_call: TRBV6-5
clone_size: NA
j_call: TRBJ1-5
cdr3_aa: CASRQGMNQPQHF
cdr3_nt: TGTGCCAGCAGACAGGGGATGAATCAGCCCCAGCATTTT

cdr3_length: 12
d_call: NA
v_call: TRBV7-9
clone_size: NA
j_call: TRBJ2-7
cdr3_aa: CASSLGLGEQYF
cdr3_nt: TGTGCCAGCAGCTTAGGGCTCGGCGAGCAGTACTTC

cdr3_length: 14
d_call: NA
v_call: TRBV7-9
clone_size: NA
j_call: TRBJ1-1
cdr3_aa: CASSPTELNTEAFF
cdr3_nt: TGTGCCAGCAGCCCTACAGAGTTGAACACTGAAGCTTTCTTT

cdr3_length: 17
d_call: TRBD1
v_call: TRBV4-1
clone_size: NA
j_call: TRBJ2-3
cdr3_aa: CASSQDSDRLSTDTQYF
cdr3_nt: TGCGCCAGCAGCCAAGATTCGGACAGGCTTAGCACAGATACGCAGTATTTT

cdr3_length: 15
d_call: TRBD2
v_call: TRBV7-9
clone_size: NA
j_call: TRBJ2-7
cdr3_aa: CASSRTAGETYEQYF
cdr3_nt: TGTGCCAGCAGTCGTACAGCGGGGGAAACCTACGAGCAGTACTTC

cdr3_length: 11
d_call: NA
v_call: TRBV20-1
clone_size: NA
j_call: TRBJ1-1
cdr3_aa: CSAPLDGGAFF
cdr3_nt: TGCAGTGCCCCTCTCGATGGGGGAGCTTTCTTT

cdr3_length: 15
d_call: TRBD2
v_call: TRBV9
clone_size: few
j_call: TRBJ2-7
cdr3_aa: CASSGGSGSLYEQYF
cdr3_nt: TGTGCCAGCAGCGGAGGTAGCGGGAGCCTCTACGAGCAGTACTTC

cdr3_length: 14
d_call: TRBD2
v_call: TRBV30
clone_size: few
j_call: TRBJ2-2
cdr3_aa: CASRAGGDAGELFF
cdr3_nt: TGTGCCAGCAGAGCGGGAGGGGACGCCGGGGAGCTGTTTTTT

cdr3_length: 15
d_call: NA
v_call: TRBV7-8
clone_size: NA
j_call: TRBJ1-2
cdr3_aa: CASSLVSGPNYGYTF
cdr3_nt: TGTGCCAGCAGCTTAGTCTCAGGGCCTAACTATGGCTACACCTTC

cdr3_length: 14
d_call: NA
v_call: TRBV5-1
clone_size: medium-sized
j_call: TRBJ2-1
cdr3_aa: CASSLYGAYNEQFF
cdr3_nt: TGCGCCAGCAGCTTGTATGGGGCGTACAATGAGCAGTTCTTC

cdr3_length: 11
d_call: NA
v_call: TRBV19
clone_size: NA
j_call: TRBJ2-7
cdr3_aa: CASSSTYEQYF
cdr3_nt: TGTGCCAGTAGTTCGACCTACGAGCAGTACTTC

cdr3_length: 14
d_call: TRBD1
v_call: TRBV7-8
clone_size: few
j_call: TRBJ2-7
cdr3_aa: CASSPAGTGTEQYF
cdr3_nt: TGTGCCAGCAGCCCAGCCGGGACAGGGACCGAGCAGTACTTC

cdr3_length: 12
d_call: NA
v_call: TRBV7-9
clone_size: NA
j_call: TRBJ2-4
cdr3_aa: CASSYGTDIQYF
cdr3_nt: TGTGCCAGCAGTTACGGGACGGACATTCAGTACTTC

cdr3_length: 15
d_call: TRBD1
v_call: TRBV9
clone_size: NA
j_call: TRBJ2-3
cdr3_aa: CASSETGQGADTQYF
cdr3_nt: TGTGCCAGCAGCGAGACAGGGCAGGGGGCAGATACGCAGTATTTT

cdr3_length: 15
d_call: NA
v_call: TRBV5-4
clone_size: NA
j_call: TRBJ2-7
cdr3_aa: CASSSRAERVYEQYF
cdr3_nt: TGTGCCAGCAGCTCTCGGGCAGAGAGGGTCTACGAGCAGTACTTC

cdr3_length: 16
d_call: NA
v_call: TRBV29-1
clone_size: few
j_call: TRBJ2-3
cdr3_aa: CSVDFRGIYLTDTQYF
cdr3_nt: TGCAGCGTTGATTTTCGCGGGATTTATCTCACAGATACGCAGTATTTT

cdr3_length: 12
d_call: NA
v_call: TRBV4-1
clone_size: few
j_call: TRBJ2-1
cdr3_aa: CASSQDRAEQFF
cdr3_nt: TGCGCCAGCAGCCAAGATAGGGCTGAGCAGTTCTTC

cdr3_length: 12
d_call: NA
v_call: TRBV23-1
clone_size: few
j_call: TRBJ2-3
cdr3_aa: CASSPYGGTQYF
cdr3_nt: TGCGCCAGCAGCCCCTATGGGGGAACGCAGTATTTT

cdr3_length: 13
d_call: NA
v_call: TRBV29-1
clone_size: NA
j_call: TRBJ1-1
cdr3_aa: CSVPKGGDTEAFF
cdr3_nt: TGCAGCGTCCCCAAAGGGGGGGACACTGAAGCTTTCTTT

cdr3_length: 13
d_call: NA
v_call: TRBV5-1
clone_size: NA
j_call: TRBJ2-1
cdr3_aa: CASSLGGFNEQFF
cdr3_nt: TGCGCCAGCAGCTTGGGCGGGTTCAATGAGCAGTTCTTC

cdr3_length: 15
d_call: TRBD2
v_call: TRBV4-3
clone_size: NA
j_call: TRBJ2-1
cdr3_aa: CASSQGASGDNEQFF
cdr3_nt: TGCGCCAGCAGCCAAGGAGCTAGCGGGGACAATGAGCAGTTCTTC

cdr3_length: 16
d_call: TRBD2
v_call: TRBV7-9
clone_size: NA
j_call: TRBJ2-5
cdr3_aa: CASSGLLAGNQETQYF
cdr3_nt: TGTGCCAGCAGCGGCCTCTTAGCGGGGAACCAAGAGACCCAGTACTTC

cdr3_length: 13
d_call: TRBD2
v_call: TRBV29-1
clone_size: NA
j_call: TRBJ2-7
cdr3_aa: CSVRRGDAYEQYF
cdr3_nt: TGCAGCGTTCGTCGGGGGGACGCCTACGAGCAGTACTTC

cdr3_length: 16
d_call: TRBD1
v_call: TRBV7-9
clone_size: NA
j_call: TRBJ2-2
cdr3_aa: CASSLLPGGSTGELFF
cdr3_nt: TGTGCCAGCAGCTTACTACCAGGGGGCAGCACCGGGGAGCTGTTTTTT

cdr3_length: 15
d_call: NA
v_call: TRBV4-3
clone_size: NA
j_call: TRBJ2-1
cdr3_aa: CASSQGPSSYNEQFF
cdr3_nt: TGCGCCAGCAGCCAAGGACCGTCCTCCTACAATGAGCAGTTCTTC

cdr3_length: 14
d_call: NA
v_call: TRBV29-1
clone_size: few
j_call: TRBJ2-7
cdr3_aa: CSVAPKVGAYEQYF
cdr3_nt: TGCAGCGTCGCCCCCAAGGTGGGAGCCTACGAGCAGTACTTC

cdr3_length: 14
d_call: NA
v_call: TRBV5-4
clone_size: NA
j_call: TRBJ1-1
cdr3_aa: CASSLSGDLREAFF
cdr3_nt: TGTGCCAGCAGTCTCTCAGGGGATCTAAGGGAAGCTTTCTTT

cdr3_length: 13
d_call: NA
v_call: TRBV29-1
clone_size: NA
j_call: TRBJ2-5
cdr3_aa: CSSEGLLQETQYF
cdr3_nt: TGCAGTTCCGAGGGCCTACTCCAAGAGACCCAGTACTTC

cdr3_length: 13
d_call: NA
v_call: TRBV27
clone_size: once
j_call: TRBJ1-1
cdr3_aa: CASSYHPREGAFF
cdr3_nt: TGTGCCAGCAGTTACCACCCCAGGGAGGGAGCTTTCTTT

cdr3_length: 13
d_call: NA
v_call: TRBV7-7
clone_size: NA
j_call: TRBJ2-3
cdr3_aa: CASSPNVRDTQYF
cdr3_nt: TGTGCTAGCAGCCCCAACGTCAGAGATACGCAGTATTTT

cdr3_length: 14
d_call: NA
v_call: TRBV5-1
clone_size: NA
j_call: TRBJ2-7
cdr3_aa: CASSLGGGSYEQYF
cdr3_nt: TGCGCCAGCAGCTTAGGAGGGGGCTCCTACGAGCAGTACTTC

cdr3_length: 12
d_call: NA
v_call: TRBV10-3
clone_size: NA
j_call: TRBJ2-7
cdr3_aa: CAISEIGSEQYF
cdr3_nt: TGTGCCATCAGTGAGATCGGCTCCGAGCAGTACTTC